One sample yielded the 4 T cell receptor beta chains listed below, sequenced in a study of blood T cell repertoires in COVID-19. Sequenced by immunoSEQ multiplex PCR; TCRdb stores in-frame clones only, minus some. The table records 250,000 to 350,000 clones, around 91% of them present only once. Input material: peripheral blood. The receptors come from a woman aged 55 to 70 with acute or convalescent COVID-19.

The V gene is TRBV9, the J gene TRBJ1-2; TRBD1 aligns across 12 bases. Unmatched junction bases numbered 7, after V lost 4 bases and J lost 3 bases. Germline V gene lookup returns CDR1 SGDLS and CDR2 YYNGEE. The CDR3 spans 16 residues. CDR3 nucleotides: TGTGCCAGCAGCCCGAGGGGGACAGGGGGCGACTATGGCTACACCTTC. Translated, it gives CASSPRGTGGDYGYTF.

CDR3 sequence reads: CASNPGANVLTF. The CDR3 nucleotides are TGTGCCTCTAATCCGGGGGCCAACGTCCTGACTTTC. V gene TRBV6-5 combines with J gene TRBJ2-6; D unresolved. The germline V gene encodes CDR1 MNHEY and CDR2 SVGAGI. V was cut by 11 bases and J by 4 bases, with 9 bases left in between. The CDR3 extends over 12 amino acids.

CDR3: CASSLPTGSSYNEQFF. DNA for the CDR3: TGTGCCAGCAGTCTCCCGACAGGGAGCTCCTACAATGAGCAGTTCTTC. The rearrangement uses TRBV27 and TRBJ2-1; 7 nucleotides align to TRBD1. Per germline, CDR1 MNHEY and CDR2 SMNVEV (reference sequence). V shed 5 bases and J 0 bases; nucleotides not matched to a gene: 7. The CDR3 sequence is 16 residues long.

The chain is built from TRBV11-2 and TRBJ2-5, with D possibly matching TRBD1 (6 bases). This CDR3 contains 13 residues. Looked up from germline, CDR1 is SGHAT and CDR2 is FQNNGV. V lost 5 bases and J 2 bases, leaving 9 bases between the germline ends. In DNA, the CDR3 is TGTGCCAGCAGCCCAACAGGGCAAGAGACCCAGTACTTC. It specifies CASSPTGQETQYF.